These 21 T cell receptor beta chains originate from one sample sequenced in a study of blood T cell repertoires in COVID-19. Method: immunoSEQ multiplex PCR; TCRdb's copy keeps in-frame clones and lacks some. The repertoire holds about 73,000 clones, roughly 87% seen once, with roughly 9% in the top ten. Source material: peripheral blood. These receptors were taken from a man older than 75 with acute or convalescent COVID-19.

The chain recombines TRBV7-9 with TRBJ2-3; D possibly corresponds to TRBD1 (6 bases). The CDR3 loop spans 14 amino acids. Germline CDR1 reads SEHNR; CDR2 reads FQNEAQ (reference sequence). V gave up 3 bases and J gave up 2 bases, with 9 bases separating them. CDR3 residues: CASSFRGFTDTQYF. CDR3 DNA sequence: TGTGCCAGCAGCTTCAGGGGTTTCACAGATACGCAGTATTTT.

This clone was seen once. The chain links TRBV7-2 to TRBJ1-5; 9 bases fit TRBD1. The CDR3 spans 14 residues. Germline CDR1 SGHTA, CDR2 FQGNSA. After removal of 4 bases from V and 6 bases from J, the junction contained 4 bases not matched to a gene. For the CDR3, the DNA is TGTGCCAGCAGCTCCAGACAGGGGGTTCAGCCCCAGCATTTT. This sequence encodes CASSSRQGVQPQHF.

The rearrangement uses TRBV11-2 and TRBJ1-3; D is ambiguous. CDR1 is SGHAT and CDR2 is FQNNGV in the germline V gene. V lost 0 bases to trimming and J lost 9 bases, with 15 bases between them. This CDR3 has 15 amino acids. The CDR3 coding sequence is TGTGCCAGCAGCTTAGATCTGGCCCCCCAAAGCACCATATATTTT. The encoded protein is CASSLDLAPQSTIYF.

J is TRBJ1-2 and V is TRBV30; a weak D match, TRBD1 (5 bases). This CDR3 has 13 residues. CDR1 is GTSNPN and CDR2 is SVGIG in the germline V gene (reference sequence). V was clipped by 5 bases and J by 5 bases, with 15 bases between them. In nucleotides, the CDR3 is TGTGCCTGGCGGATGGGGGGACGGTATGGCTACACCTTC. Translating it yields CAWRMGGRYGYTF. Together with reference TRBV30 and TRBJ1-2, the CDR3 gives the full variable domain: SQTIHQWPATLVQPVGSPLSLECTVEGTSNPNLYWYRQAAGRGLQLLFYSVGIGQISSEVPQNLSASRPQDRQFILSSKKLLLSDSGFYLCAWRMGGRYGYTFGSGTRLTVV.

CDR3 sequence (DNA): TGTGCCAGTAGTATTTACAGCTATGGCTACACCTTC. Protein: CASSIYSYGYTF. The rearrangement links TRBV19 to TRBJ1-2, with D unclear. CDR3 length: 12 residues. Germline V gene data show CDR1 as LNHDA and CDR2 as SQIVND (reference sequence). Trimming shortened V by 3 bases and J by 4 bases, and 6 bases separated the two germline ends.

In DNA form, the CDR3 reads TGTGCCAGTCGCTCGGGTAATAGCAATCAGCCCCAGCATTTT. Its translation is CASRSGNSNQPQHF. The chain uses TRBV19 and TRBJ1-5; unclear D gene. Trimming shortened V by 8 bases and J by 0 bases, and 11 bases separated the two germline ends. From germline, CDR1 is LNHDA and CDR2 SQIVND (reference sequence). The CDR3 runs to 14 residues.

The chain has TRBV7-9 and TRBJ2-1, with 15 bases aligning to TRBD2. This CDR3 is 16 amino acids long. The V segment lost 5 bases and the J segment 8 bases; nucleotides outside the gene matches: 7. Germline V gives CDR1 SEHNR, CDR2 FQNEAQ (reference sequence). The CDR3 DNA follows: TGTGCCAGCAGCCCCGGGACTAGCGGGAGGTACCATGAGCAGTTCTTC. Translated: CASSPGTSGRYHEQFF.

V and J are TRBV7-2 and TRBJ2-3; TRBD2 agrees at 7 bases. This CDR3 spans 14 amino acids. From germline, CDR1 is SGHTA and CDR2 FQGNSA. V was clipped by 5 bases and J by 2 bases; unmatched bases: 4. CDR3 residues: CASSGGGYTDTQYF. CDR3 coding DNA: TGTGCCAGCAGCGGGGGGGGATACACAGATACGCAGTATTTT. Based on the CDR3 plus reference TRBV7-2 and TRBJ2-3, the full variable domain is GAGVSQSPSNKVTEKGKDVELRCDPISGHTALYWYRQSLGQGLEFLIYFQGNSAPDKSGLPSDRFSAERTGGSVSTLTIQRTQQEDSAVYLCASSGGGYTDTQYFGPGTRLTVL.

The genes are TRBV19 and TRBJ2-1; 13 nucleotides align to TRBD2. CDR3 length: 14 amino acids. Germline CDR1 is LNHDA and CDR2 is SQIVND (reference sequence). Losses at the gene ends were 6 bases for V and 8 bases for J; bases not matched to a gene: 4. The CDR3 here is CASRLAGGPYEQFF. DNA of the CDR3: TGTGCCAGTAGACTAGCGGGGGGGCCCTATGAGCAGTTCTTC.

V is TRBV2 and J is TRBJ2-1; 9 bases map to TRBD2. Germline assignment: CDR1 SNHLY and CDR2 FYNNEI. CDR3 length equals 17 residues. V shed 4 bases and J 3 bases; nucleotides not matched to a gene: 10. CDR3 protein: CASSVRSGGLFYNEQFF. CDR3 in DNA: TGTGCCAGCAGTGTACGTAGCGGGGGCCTATTCTACAATGAGCAGTTCTTC.

The chain employs TRBV19 and TRBJ1-1; D unresolved. V was clipped by 0 bases and J by 2 bases, with 10 bases between them. CDR1 is LNHDA, CDR2 SQIVND, per germline (reference sequence). CDR3 length equals 15 residues. The CDR3 loop is CASSIEVQRNTEAFF. The CDR3 coding sequence is TGTGCCAGTAGTATAGAAGTACAGAGAAACACTGAAGCTTTCTTT. The full variable domain, rest sourced from reference TRBV19 and TRBJ1-1, is DGGITQSPKYLFRKEGQNVTLSCEQNLNHDAMYWYRQDPGQGLRLIYYSQIVNDFQKGDIAEGYSVSREKKESFPLTVTSAQKNPTAFYLCASSIEVQRNTEAFFGQGTRLTVV.

The chain uses TRBV12-1 and TRBJ1-5; whether TRBD1, the table's D call, matches the DNA was not checked. TRBV12-1 is designated a pseudogene. This CDR3 has 17 amino acids. CDR3 bases: TGTGCCAGCAGCTTGGGGGACAGGCGGGATAGCAATCAGCCCCAGCATTTT. Protein product: CASSLGDRRDSNQPQHF.

This chain connects TRBV3-1 (or the pseudogene TRBV3-2) to TRBJ1-6; D is uncertain. Looked up from germline, CDR1 is LGHDT and CDR2 is YNNKEL (reference sequence). Trimming took off 4 bases at V and 7 bases at J, with 11 bases between the two ends. The CDR3 runs 14 residues. The CDR3 nucleotides are TGTGCCAGCAGCCTTCGAGCCCTCAATTCACCCCTCCACTTT. The encoded protein is CASSLRALNSPLHF.

This clone occurred once. The CDR3 sequence: CASSLLAGGGVETQYF. The CDR3 bases are TGTGCCAGCAGCTTACTAGCGGGAGGTGGTGTAGAGACCCAGTACTTC. The V gene is TRBV5-5, the J gene TRBJ2-5; the match to TRBD2 covers 12 bases. This CDR3 has 16 amino acids. With V trimmed by 2 bases and J by 4 bases, 6 bases remained unmatched. In germline, CDR1 is SGHKS, CDR2 YYEKEE (reference sequence).

J is TRBJ2-2 and V is TRBV7-3; TRBD1 might be the D (6 bases). V was shortened by 5 bases and J by 0 bases, with 16 bases between the two germline ends. Looked up from germline, CDR1 is SGHTA and CDR2 is FQGTGA. The CDR3 is 17 amino acids. The CDR3: CASSPQPAGANTGELFF. The CDR3 DNA reads as TGTGCCAGCAGCCCCCAACCGGCAGGGGCGAACACCGGGGAGCTGTTTTTT. Using reference TRBV7-3 and TRBJ2-2 for the parts outside the CDR3, the full variable domain is GAGVSQTPSNKVTEKGKYVELRCDPISGHTALYWYRQSLGQGPEFLIYFQGTGAADDSGLPNDRFFAVRPEGSVSTLKIQRTERGDSAVYLCASSPQPAGANTGELFFGEGSRLTVL.

The rearrangement uses TRBV2 and TRBJ1-4; D unclear. V dropped 7 bases and J dropped 0 bases, with 18 bases sitting between them. Germline V gives CDR1 SNHLY, CDR2 FYNNEI. The CDR3 consists of 17 residues. CDR3 amino acids: CASTSWREDATNEKLFF. Written as DNA, the CDR3 is TGTGCCAGCACCAGCTGGAGGGAGGATGCAACTAATGAAAAACTGTTTTTT. The full variable domain, its missing parts supplied by reference TRBV2 and TRBJ1-4, is EPEVTQTPSHQVTQMGQEVILRCVPISNHLYFYWYRQILGQKVEFLVSFYNNEISEKSEIFDDQFSVERPDGSNFTLKIRSTKLEDSAMYFCASTSWREDATNEKLFFGSGTQLSVL.

This clone qualifies as medium-sized. V is TRBV10-1 and J is TRBJ2-5; 7 positions agree with TRBD2. Germline lookup yields CDR1 WNHNN and CDR2 SYGVQD (reference sequence). V lost 5 bases and J lost 5; bases outside the gene matches: 8. The CDR3 has 14 residues. CDR3 in amino acids: CASSPAGDRETQYF. CDR3 DNA sequence: TGCGCCAGCAGTCCGGCGGGGGATCGGGAGACCCAGTACTTC.

The V and J genes are TRBV5-1 and TRBJ1-2, with 8 bases aligning to TRBD1. The CDR3 consists of 14 residues. The germline V gene has CDR1 SGHRS and CDR2 YFSETQ. V was clipped by 5 bases and J by 0 bases; unmatched bases: 3. This chain's CDR3 is CASRGQATNYGYTF. In nucleotides, the CDR3 is TGCGCCAGCAGGGGACAGGCCACTAACTATGGCTACACCTTC.

The chain links TRBV11-1 to TRBJ1-1; 9 bases match TRBD1. The length of the CDR3 is 13 residues. CDR1 and CDR2 (germline): SGHAT, FQDESV (reference sequence). J lost 10 bases, V lost 3 bases, and 6 bases had no gene match. The CDR3 spells CASSLDRGEGAFF. The DNA for the CDR3 is TGTGCCAGCAGCTTGGACAGGGGAGAGGGAGCTTTCTTT.

CDR3 protein: CASSPGLAGGWDNEQFF. CDR3 DNA sequence: TGTGCCAGCAGCCCGGGACTAGCGGGAGGCTGGGACAATGAGCAGTTCTTC. V and J are TRBV3-1 (or the pseudogene TRBV3-2) and TRBJ2-1; 15 bases are shared with TRBD2. V lost 4 bases to trimming and J lost 5 bases; unmatched junction nucleotides: 6. In germline, CDR1 is LGHDT, CDR2 YNNKEL (reference sequence). The CDR3 has 17 residues.

The genes are TRBV19 and TRBJ2-2, with TRBD2 matching 13 bases. CDR1 LNHDA and CDR2 SQIVND come from the germline V gene (reference sequence). This CDR3 spans 17 amino acids. The ends lost 6 bases at V and 5 bases at J; junction bases unmatched: 9. CDR3 coding DNA: TGTGCCAGTAGAACTAGCGGGGGGGCGGTTCAAACCGGGGAGCTGTTTTTT. Translating gives CASRTSGGAVQTGELFF.